This T cell receptor beta chain appears in the sequencing data of a study of T cells in tuberculosis. Study at large: T cells were selected with CD1B tetramers loaded with glucose monomycolate.

Sorting used thawed, overnight-rested PBMC stained with anti-CD3, a viability dye and GMM-loaded CD1B tetramer. CD1B tetramers were loaded with Rhodococcus equi-derived C32 glucose monomycolate. Before cryopreservation, the sorted PBMC lost their CD14-expressing monocytes. Produced via immunoSEQ multiplex PCR; TCRdb's table is partial and in-frame only. The sample records approximately 60,000 clones, about 86% being singletons. Trimming at V came to 1 base and at J to 6 bases, leaving 8 bases not matched to a gene. The V gene's germline CDR1 is SSHAT and CDR2 FNYEAQ (reference sequence). This CDR3 has 16 amino acids.

The sequencing input was CD1b-GMM tetramer-negative cells sorted from PBMCs. V usage is TRBV7-7 and J usage is TRBJ2-7; 11 bases are shared with TRBD2. This clonotype was sampled from an adult woman with latent tuberculosis. The CDR3 protein is CASSLVLAGGPGEQYF. The CDR3, as DNA: TGTGCCAGCAGCTTAGTTTTAGCGGGAGGGCCGGGCGAGCAGTACTTC.